The T cell receptor beta chain described here comes from a study of T cell responses to AZD1222 COVID-19 vaccine. Study-level findings and limits: The number of AZD1222 recipients seropositive at baseline was only five or six. Reportedly, close to half of spike-specific TCRs are directed against unmutated variant regions.

Of note for this clone: Its antigen is currently unknown.

TCRdb's table, derived via immunoSEQ multiplex PCR, lists solely in-frame clones and lacks some. The sample gives approximately 82,000 clones, around 84% of which show up once; about 13% is in the top ten. The starting material was peripheral blood, obtained on day 0 of AZD1222 vaccination. The receptor comes from an adult in good health.

The CDR3 sequence is CSWGQGAGETQYF. CDR3 DNA: TGCAGCTGGGGACAGGGGGCTGGGGAGACCCAGTACTTC. The chain joins TRBV29-1 to TRBJ2-5; 12 positions match TRBD1. From germline, CDR1 is SQVTM and CDR2 ANQGSEA. The CDR3 runs 13 residues. Germline trimming cut 8 bases from V and 5 bases from J; bases unmatched to any gene: 6.